These 13 T cell receptor beta chains were sequenced from one sample in a study of OX40 agonist ivuxolimab in advanced cancers. The protocol was immunoSEQ multiplex PCR, while the TCRdb copy is restricted to in-frame clones and leaves out a portion. Here the sample spans just under 8,000 clones, about nine tenths being singletons. Source: CD4+ or CD8+ T cells sorted from blood, taken in a trial of the OX40 agonist ivuxolimab. All receptors come from an adult with an advanced solid tumor such as melanoma, head and neck, liver or kidney cancer.

The V call is TRBV28, the J call TRBJ1-3; no clear D. Germline V gene sequence: CDR1 MDHEN, CDR2 SYDVKM. The V end was cut by 1 base, the J end by 0 bases, with 10 bases between. CDR3 length equals 16 residues. The CDR3 DNA is TGTGCCAGCAGTTTATTGTTTGGAAGCTCTGGAAACACCATATATTTT. The encoded protein is CASSLLFGSSGNTIYF.

The V gene is TRBV30, the J gene TRBJ1-2; D is ambiguous. CDR3 length: 13 residues. V was cut by 2 bases and J by 5 bases, with 12 bases left in between. Germline CDR1 reads GTSNPN; CDR2 reads SVGIG (reference sequence). This CDR3 reads CAWSYRTGYGYTF. In DNA form, the CDR3 reads TGTGCCTGGAGTTATCGGACGGGTTATGGCTACACCTTC.

As to this clone: One end of the junction fails to match germline, which may point to a read error. V is TRBV11-2 and J is TRBJ2-2; 11 bases agree with TRBD1. Germline loops: CDR1 SGHAT, CDR2 FQNNGV. This CDR3 spans 14 amino acids. The CDR3 sequence: CASGQGANAGELFF. For the CDR3, the DNA is TGTGCCAGCGGACAGGGGGCGAACGCCGGGGAGCTGTTTTTT.

The chain uses TRBV7-2 and TRBJ1-1, with D maybe TRBD1 (6 bases). CDR1 and CDR2 from the germline V gene are SGHTA and FQGNSA. The V end was cut by 4 bases, the J end by 5 bases, with 17 bases between. This CDR3 comprises 15 residues. The CDR3 coding sequence is TGTGCCAGCAGCTCGGGAGGGGGTGTATCAACTGAAGCTTTCTTT. Its protein product is CASSSGGGVSTEAFF.

This rearrangement joins TRBV18 to TRBJ1-1; 7 bases are shared with TRBD1. This CDR3 contains 13 residues. Per germline, CDR1 KGHSH and CDR2 LQKENI. V was pared by 6 bases and J by 1 base, with 2 bases of the junction left unmatched. The CDR3 loop reads CASSRTGNTEAFF. The CDR3 bases are TGTGCCAGCTCCCGGACAGGGAACACTGAAGCTTTCTTT.

V usage is TRBV11-2 and J usage is TRBJ2-5; 7 nucleotides line up with TRBD1. The germline V gene has CDR1 SGHAT and CDR2 FQNNGV. V shed 6 bases and J 2 bases; nucleotides not matched to a gene: 6. The CDR3 loop spans 14 amino acids. DNA of the CDR3: TGTGCCAGCAGGGACCGGGACAGTCAAGAGACCCAGTACTTC. Its translation is CASRDRDSQETQYF.

Note on this clone: At one end the junction does not follow the germline gene, possibly because of a read error. The rearrangement links TRBV18 to TRBJ2-3, with D possibly matching TRBD2 (6 bases). The CDR3 runs to 15 residues. In germline, CDR1 is KGHSH, CDR2 LQKENI. The CDR3 here is CASSPPSVSTDTQYF. The CDR3 region has the DNA TGTGCCAGCTCGCCACCTAGCGTTAGCACAGATACGCAGTATTTT.

In this sample, this clone turned up once. This rearrangement joins TRBV11-2 to TRBJ2-3, with D unclear. The CDR3 is 14 amino acids. V shed 5 bases and J shed 1 base, with 10 bases lying between them. Germline CDR1 is SGHAT and CDR2 is FQNNGV. The CDR3 loop reads CASSPARGTDTQYF. The CDR3 nucleotides read TGTGCCAGCAGCCCGGCTAGGGGCACAGATACGCAGTATTTT.

This clone was observed a few times. V gene TRBV28 combines with J gene TRBJ2-2; the D gene is possibly TRBD1 (6 bases). Germline CDR1 is MDHEN and CDR2 is SYDVKM. V gave up 4 bases and J gave up 1 base, with 7 bases separating them. This CDR3 has 14 amino acids. The CDR3 coding sequence is TGTGCCAGCAGTTCGGGACAGAACACCGGGGAGCTGTTTTTT. Amino acids: CASSSGQNTGELFF.

The gene calls are TRBV5-5 and TRBJ1-5; TRBD1 might be the D (6 bases). The CDR3 extends over 16 amino acids. The V end lost 5 bases, the J end lost 2 bases, and 17 bases lay between the germline ends. From germline, CDR1 is SGHKS and CDR2 YYEKEE (reference sequence). CDR3: CASSQLRDTRNQPQHF. The CDR3 DNA follows: TGTGCCAGCAGTCAACTCCGGGACACCCGCAATCAGCCCCAGCATTTT.

The V call is TRBV5-1, the J call TRBJ1-3; no reliable D call. Trimming removed 0 bases from V and 0 bases from J, with 16 bases in between. The CDR3 is 18 amino acids. Looked up from germline, CDR1 is SGHRS and CDR2 is YFSETQ. For the CDR3, the DNA is TGCGCCAGCAGCTTGGCCGGCAGGCGTCATAGCTCTGGAAACACCATATATTTT. Translated: CASSLAGRRHSSGNTIYF.

The V gene is TRBV6-1, the J gene TRBJ1-2, with TRBD1 matching 10 bases. The germline gives CDR1 MNHNS, CDR2 SASEGT. After removal of 4 bases from V and 1 base from J, the junction contained 9 bases not matched to a gene. The CDR3 runs to 17 residues. The CDR3 protein is CASSAGTGVGSNYGYTF. CDR3 bases: TGTGCCAGCAGTGCCGGGACAGGGGTTGGTAGTAACTATGGCTACACCTTC.

This sequence joins TRBV7-9 and TRBJ2-3, with D maybe TRBD2 (5 bases). Germline CDR1 is SEHNR and CDR2 is FQNEAQ (reference sequence). V was trimmed by 3 bases and J by 2 bases, leaving 15 bases between them. This CDR3 spans 16 amino acids. This chain's CDR3 is CASSFSEERVTDTQYF. CDR3 sequence (DNA): TGTGCCAGCAGCTTTTCGGAAGAGAGGGTCACAGATACGCAGTATTTT.